What follows are 18 T cell receptor beta chains derived from one specimen sequenced in a study of CD8+ T cells in alopecia areata (dated by TCRdb to 2016 to 2018). This sample's time point label indicates: baseline before oral tofacitinib. The library was generated by the immunoSEQ multiplex PCR assay. To provide template for TCR sequencing, every sample had RNA extracted and reverse transcribed into cDNA. The source is immuneACCESS, and TCRdb retained only in-frame sequences with V and J called. Part of the clones is not carried over; for the studies checked, unresolved V genes explain less than half of this, and the remainder is unexplained. The sample profile shows some 170,000 clones; approximately 70% of them were found once. The ten largest clones capture 11% of the sample. The sequencing used CD8+ T cells sorted from blood, collected at week 0. Receptor source: a human donor with alopecia areata.

This sequence joins TRBV5-1 and TRBJ1-2, with TRBD1 identical over 11 bases. V lost 0 bases, J lost 2 bases, and 9 bases stayed unmatched. Germline values: CDR1 SGHRS, CDR2 YFSETQ. This CDR3 comprises 18 residues. CDR3 region: CASSLALGTGGSNYGYTF. CDR3 nucleotides: TGCGCCAGCAGCTTGGCCCTCGGGACAGGGGGAAGCAACTATGGCTACACCTTC.

This clone was detected a few times. The CDR3 loop reads CSVEDQQTTGELFF. DNA of the CDR3: TGCAGCGTTGAAGATCAACAGACCACCGGGGAGCTGTTTTTT. The rearrangement uses TRBV29-1 and TRBJ2-2; D is uncertain. The CDR3 runs 14 residues. Trimming took 0 bases from V and 4 from J, leaving 9 bases between them. Germline CDR1 SQVTM, CDR2 ANQGSEA.

The chain recombines TRBV13 with TRBJ2-3; D gene unclear. The CDR3 is 12 amino acids. V lost 6 bases to trimming and J lost 5 bases, with 9 bases between them. From germline, CDR1 is PRHDT and CDR2 FYEKMQ (reference sequence). Written as DNA, the CDR3 is TGTGCCAGCAGTGATCGAGTAGATACGCAGTATTTT. It is translated as CASSDRVDTQYF.

The gene calls are TRBV29-1 and TRBJ1-2, with D tentatively TRBD1 (5 bases). V lost 4 bases, J lost 6 bases, and 15 bases lay in between. There are 13 residues in the CDR3. Germline lookup yields CDR1 SQVTM and CDR2 ANQGSEA. The CDR3 region is CSVVFEGRDGYTF. The CDR3 DNA reads TGCAGCGTTGTATTCGAGGGGAGGGATGGCTACACCTTC.

The rearrangement links TRBV5-1 to TRBJ2-7; 9 nucleotides match TRBD1. Germline-derived CDR1 and CDR2 are SGHRS and YFSETQ. This CDR3 is built from 14 residues. V was clipped by 4 bases and J by 4 bases; unmatched bases: 6. The CDR3 loop is CASSIGTGSYEQYF. The CDR3 DNA reads TGCGCCAGCAGCATCGGGACAGGGTCGTACGAGCAGTACTTC.

The chain combines TRBV28 with TRBJ2-7; 9 nucleotides match TRBD1. The germline V gene encodes CDR1 MDHEN and CDR2 SYDVKM. With V trimmed by 8 bases and J by 3 bases, 11 bases remained unmatched. The CDR3 sequence is 15 residues long. The CDR3 nucleotides are TGTGCCAGCCATTCAGGGACAGGGCCCCTCTACGAGCAGTACTTC. Its translation is CASHSGTGPLYEQYF. The full variable domain, in which reference TRBV28 and TRBJ2-7 provide the parts outside the CDR3, is DVKVTQSSRYLVKRTGEKVFLECVQDMDHENMFWYRQDPGLGLRLIYFSYDVKMKEKGDIPEGYSVSREKKERFSLILESASTNQTSMYLCASHSGTGPLYEQYFGPGTRLTVT.

The table lists this clone with a few counts. The chain links TRBV27 to TRBJ1-6; TRBD1 aligns across 9 bases. Germline-derived CDR1 and CDR2 are MNHEY and SMNVEV (reference sequence). The CDR3 runs to 14 residues. V lost 2 bases and J lost 10; bases outside the gene matches: 3. CDR3: CASSLTDRGSPLHF. The CDR3 coding sequence is TGTGCCAGCAGTTTAACGGACAGGGGCTCACCCCTCCACTTT.

This clone turned up a few times. J is TRBJ2-2 and V is TRBV27; D gene ambiguous. V lost 3 bases, J lost 4 bases, and 15 bases lay in between. The length of the CDR3 is 16 residues. The germline V gene encodes CDR1 MNHEY and CDR2 SMNVEV (reference sequence). The CDR3 region is CASSLVPPGLTGELFF. The CDR3 DNA is TGTGCCAGCAGTTTGGTCCCGCCGGGCCTCACCGGGGAGCTGTTTTTT.

The V and J genes are TRBV4-1 and TRBJ1-1; D is perhaps TRBD1 (5 bases). The germline V and J ends were trimmed by 0 bases and 3 bases, with 11 bases remaining between them. CDR1 and CDR2 (germline): MGHRA, YSYEKL. This CDR3 has 15 residues. This CDR3 reads CASSQEIGAYTEAFF. The CDR3 coding sequence is TGCGCCAGCAGCCAAGAAATAGGGGCCTACACTGAAGCTTTCTTT.

V and J are TRBV13 and TRBJ2-7; 8 bases fit TRBD1. Germline V gives CDR1 PRHDT, CDR2 FYEKMQ (reference sequence). Germline trimming cut 2 bases from V and 0 bases from J; bases unmatched to any gene: 12. This CDR3 has 18 amino acids. The CDR3 DNA is TGTGCCAGCAGCTTAAATGGACAGGGACAAATTAGCTCCTACGAGCAGTACTTC. Its protein product is CASSLNGQGQISSYEQYF.

This chain links TRBV6-5 with TRBJ1-2; a weak D match, TRBD1 (5 bases). This CDR3 has 14 residues. The germline gives CDR1 MNHEY, CDR2 SVGAGI. V lost 0 bases to trimming and J lost 2 bases, with 7 bases between them. The CDR3 DNA sequence: TGTGCCAGCAGTTACTCCCAGGGAAACTATGGCTACACCTTC. This gives the protein CASSYSQGNYGYTF.

The gene calls are TRBV5-1 and TRBJ2-7, with D possibly TRBD1 on 6 matching bases. This CDR3 region has 14 residues. Germline V gives CDR1 SGHRS, CDR2 YFSETQ. V shed 0 bases and J shed 4 bases, with 11 bases lying between them. The CDR3 here is CASSLVNRVYEQYF. DNA for the CDR3: TGCGCCAGCAGCTTGGTTAACAGGGTTTACGAGCAGTACTTC.

The CDR3 is CASSQGTRSADTQYF. The DNA for the CDR3 is TGCGCCAGCAGTCAAGGAACCAGATCAGCAGATACGCAGTATTTT. The chain uses TRBV23-1 and TRBJ2-3; D unclear. TRBV23-1 has ORF status, its function being uncertain. V was clipped by 2 bases and J by 4 bases, with 13 bases between them. The CDR3 contains 15 residues.

In nucleotides, the CDR3 is TGTGCCACCAGCCTAGGGGGAAACACTGAAGCTTTCTTT. Amino acid sequence: CATSLGGNTEAFF. This chain links TRBV15 with TRBJ1-1; tentative D call: TRBD1 (6 bases). In germline, CDR1 is LNHNV, CDR2 YYDKDF (reference sequence). The CDR3 extends over 13 amino acids. Trimming cost V 5 bases and J 2 bases, with 9 bases left between them.

This clone was found a few times. The rearrangement uses TRBV27 and TRBJ2-1; D possibly matches TRBD1 or TRBD2 (5 bases each). The CDR3 covers 17 residues. The V gene's germline CDR1 is MNHEY and CDR2 SMNVEV (reference sequence). V was trimmed by 5 bases and J by 4 bases, leaving 21 bases between them. CDR3 loop: CASSPRPGRTIYNEQFF. Written as DNA, the CDR3 is TGTGCCAGCAGTCCCAGGCCGGGACGAACGATATACAATGAGCAGTTCTTC.

V gene TRBV2 combines with J gene TRBJ2-1; perhaps TRBD2 as D (8 bases). This CDR3 contains 15 residues. The V end lost 7 bases, the J end lost 2 bases, and 15 bases lay between the germline ends. The germline gives CDR1 SNHLY, CDR2 FYNNEI. In nucleotides, the CDR3 is TGTGCCAGCAAGGGGGCGGGGGGCCCCTACAATGAGCAGTTCTTC. Translating it yields CASKGAGGPYNEQFF.

The chain couples TRBV25-1 to TRBJ2-2; the D gene is possibly TRBD1 (5 bases). V was pared by 2 bases and J by 3 bases, with 10 bases between. The CDR3 sequence is 15 residues long. Germline lookup yields CDR1 MGHDK and CDR2 SYGVNS. Here the CDR3 DNA reads TGTGCCAGCAGTGAAGGCAGGGTGGACACCGGGGAGCTGTTTTTT. Translation gives CASSEGRVDTGELFF.

The rearrangement uses TRBV18 and TRBJ2-4; weak D call: TRBD2 (6 bases). The CDR3 loop spans 14 amino acids. V was shortened by 0 bases and J by 8 bases, with 11 bases between the two germline ends. The germline gives CDR1 KGHSH, CDR2 LQKENI. In nucleotides, the CDR3 is TGTGCCAGCTCACCACCGGGCGGAGGGGACATTCAGTACTTC. Encoded protein: CASSPPGGGDIQYF.